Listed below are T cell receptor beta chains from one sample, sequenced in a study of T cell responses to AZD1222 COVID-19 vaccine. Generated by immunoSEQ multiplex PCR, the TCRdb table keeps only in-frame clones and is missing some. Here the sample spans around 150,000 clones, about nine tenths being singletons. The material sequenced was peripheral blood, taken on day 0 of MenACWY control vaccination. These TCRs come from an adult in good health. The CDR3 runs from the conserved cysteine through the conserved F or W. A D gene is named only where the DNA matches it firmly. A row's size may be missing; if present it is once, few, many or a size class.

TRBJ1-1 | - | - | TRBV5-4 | CASSSGRRGSTEAFF | TGTGCCAGCAGCTCTGGACGGAGAGGGAGCACTGAAGCTTTCTTT
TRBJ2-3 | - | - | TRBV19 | CASRDTSTDTQYF | TGTGCCAGTAGGGACACTAGCACAGATACGCAGTATTTT
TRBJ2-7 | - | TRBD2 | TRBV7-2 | CASSLEASGRTYEQYF | TGTGCCAGCAGCTTAGAGGCTAGCGGGCGAACCTACGAGCAGTACTTC
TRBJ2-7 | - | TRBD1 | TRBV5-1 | CASSLGQGAHEQYF | TGCGCCAGCAGCTTAGGACAGGGGGCCCACGAGCAGTACTTC
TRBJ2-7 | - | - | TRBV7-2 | CASSFQSSYFPYEQYF | TGTGCCAGCAGCTTTCAATCCTCGTATTTCCCCTACGAGCAGTACTTC
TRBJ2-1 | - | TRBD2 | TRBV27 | CASSLMTSGYNEQFF | TGTGCCAGCAGTTTAATGACTAGCGGTTACAATGAGCAGTTCTTC
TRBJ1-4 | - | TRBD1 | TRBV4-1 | CASSHLRGTGDEKLFF | TGCGCCAGCAGCCACCTAAGGGGGACAGGGGATGAAAAACTGTTTTTT
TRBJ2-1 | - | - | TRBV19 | CASSDPGLAYNEQFF | TGTGCCAGTAGTGATCCGGGACTGGCGTACAATGAGCAGTTCTTC
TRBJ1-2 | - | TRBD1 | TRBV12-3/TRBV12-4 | CASSPRQGSGYTF | TGTGCCAGCAGTCCCCGACAGGGGAGTGGCTACACCTTC
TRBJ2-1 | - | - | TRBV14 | CASSQEMVRGYEQFF | TGTGCCAGCAGCCAAGAAATGGTAAGGGGCTATGAGCAGTTCTTC
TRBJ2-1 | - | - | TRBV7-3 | CASSSTPGVYNEQFF | TGTGCCAGCAGCTCCACGCCGGGAGTCTACAATGAGCAGTTCTTC
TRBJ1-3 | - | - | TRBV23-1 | CASSHRAGAPGNTIYF | TGCGCCAGCAGTCACCGGGCAGGGGCGCCTGGAAACACCATATATTTT
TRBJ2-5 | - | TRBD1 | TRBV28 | CASSLRTGKDQETQYF | TGTGCCAGCAGTTTAAGGACAGGGAAGGACCAAGAGACCCAGTACTTC
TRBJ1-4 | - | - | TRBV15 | CATSREQGFGEKLFF | TGTGCCACCAGCAGAGAACAGGGCTTTGGTGAAAAACTGTTTTTT
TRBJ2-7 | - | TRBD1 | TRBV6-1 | CASSDGDSSPWEQYF | TGTGCCAGCAGTGATGGGGACAGTTCCCCCTGGGAGCAGTACTTC
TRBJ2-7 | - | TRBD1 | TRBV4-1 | CASSPGDRPYEQYF | TGCGCCAGCAGCCCCGGGGACAGGCCTTACGAGCAGTACTTC
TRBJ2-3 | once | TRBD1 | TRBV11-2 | CASSRRTGYSTDTQYF | TGTGCCAGCAGCCGTCGGACAGGGTACAGCACAGATACGCAGTATTTT
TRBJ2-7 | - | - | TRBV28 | CASSLLGLGFREQYF | TGTGCCAGCAGTTTACTGGGGCTAGGATTCCGCGAGCAGTACTTC
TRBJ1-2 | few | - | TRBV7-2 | CASSLAAVLNYGYTF | TGTGCCAGCAGCTTAGCGGCAGTACTAAACTATGGCTACACCTTC
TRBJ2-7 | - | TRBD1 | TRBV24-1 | CATSDPGTGAHEQYF | TGTGCCACCAGTGATCCCGGGACAGGGGCCCACGAGCAGTACTTC
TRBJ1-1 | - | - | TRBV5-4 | CASSRTGIMNTEAFF | TGTGCCAGCAGCCGTACGGGAATTATGAACACTGAAGCTTTCTTT
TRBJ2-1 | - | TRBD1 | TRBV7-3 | CASSLETGRHEQFF | TGTGCCAGCAGCTTAGAGACAGGGCGGCATGAGCAGTTCTTC
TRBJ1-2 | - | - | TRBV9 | CASSAAGARIDGYTF | TGTGCCAGCAGCGCAGCGGGGGCGCGGATTGATGGCTACACCTTC
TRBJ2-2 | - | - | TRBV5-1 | CASSLEPNTGELFF | TGCGCCAGCAGCTTGGAGCCCAACACCGGGGAGCTGTTTTTT
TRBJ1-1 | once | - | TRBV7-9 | CASSPGRTNTEAFF | TGTGCCAGCAGCCCCGGGCGGACGAACACTGAAGCTTTCTTT
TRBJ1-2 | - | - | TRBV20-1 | CSASLTGGGYGYTF | TGCAGTGCTAGTTTGACAGGAGGAGGCTATGGCTACACCTTC
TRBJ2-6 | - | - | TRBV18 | CASSPQGHGANVLTF | TGTGCCAGCTCACCGCAGGGGCACGGGGCCAACGTCCTGACTTTC
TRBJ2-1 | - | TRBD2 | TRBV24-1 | CATSDPGLAGSNEQFF | TGTGCCACCAGTGACCCCGGACTAGCGGGGTCCAATGAGCAGTTCTTC
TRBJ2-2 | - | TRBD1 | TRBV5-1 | CASSFGTGTGELFF | TGCGCCAGCAGCTTCGGGACAGGGACCGGGGAGCTGTTTTTT
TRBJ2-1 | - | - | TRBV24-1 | CATSDPPKTGREGNEQFF | TGTGCCACCAGTGATCCACCCAAGACAGGACGCGAGGGCAATGAGCAGTTCTTC
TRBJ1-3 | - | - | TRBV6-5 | CASSPGGFSGNTIYF | TGTGCCAGCAGTCCGGGGGGATTCTCTGGAAACACCATATATTTT
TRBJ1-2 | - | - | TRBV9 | CASGETSRNYGYTF | TGTGCCAGCGGGGAAACTTCTAGGAACTATGGCTACACCTTC
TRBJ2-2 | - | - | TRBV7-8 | CASTLFLAGELFF | TGTGCCAGCACCCTCTTCCTGGCCGGGGAGCTGTTTTTT
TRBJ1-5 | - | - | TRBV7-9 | CASSKGGVYQPQHF | TGTGCCAGCAGCAAGGGGGGGGTCTATCAGCCCCAGCATTTT
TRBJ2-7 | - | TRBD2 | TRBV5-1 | CASSERGVYEQYF | TGCGCCAGCAGCGAGCGGGGGGTCTACGAGCAGTACTTC
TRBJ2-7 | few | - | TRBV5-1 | CASRSGGLLDEQYF | TGCGCCAGCAGGTCCGGGGGTCTTCTGGACGAGCAGTACTTC
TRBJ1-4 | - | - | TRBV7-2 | CASSPQGEKLFF | TGTGCCAGCAGCCCTCAAGGCGAAAAACTGTTTTTT
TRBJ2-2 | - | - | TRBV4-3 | CASSQGGTGNTGELFF | TGCGCCAGCAGCCAAGGAGGGACGGGGAACACCGGGGAGCTGTTTTTT
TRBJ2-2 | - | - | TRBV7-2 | CASSFGVSNTGELFF | TGTGCCAGCAGCTTCGGAGTCAGCAACACCGGGGAGCTGTTTTTT
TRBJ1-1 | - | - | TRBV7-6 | CASSLARTEWDTEAFF | TGTGCCAGCAGCTTAGCCCGGACAGAGTGGGACACTGAAGCTTTCTTT
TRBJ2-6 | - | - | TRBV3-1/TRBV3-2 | CASSQVEWPGANVLTF | TGTGCCAGCAGCCAAGTGGAGTGGCCTGGGGCCAACGTCCTGACTTTC
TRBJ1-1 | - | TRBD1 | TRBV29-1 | CSVEIRQGHTEAFF | TGCAGCGTTGAGATACGACAGGGACACACTGAAGCTTTCTTT
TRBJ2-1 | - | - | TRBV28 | CASRPNRGGTYNEQFF | TGTGCCAGCAGGCCTAACAGGGGAGGCACCTACAATGAGCAGTTCTTC
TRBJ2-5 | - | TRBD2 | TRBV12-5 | CASRGVVPGGDQETQYF | TGTGCTAGTCGGGGGGTCGTACCGGGAGGCGACCAAGAGACCCAGTACTTC
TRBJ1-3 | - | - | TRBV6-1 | CASSLGGNTIYF | TGTGCCAGCAGTTTGGGCGGAAACACCATATATTTT
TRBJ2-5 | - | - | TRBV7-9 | CASSLVPPFARVETQYF | TGTGCCAGCAGCTTAGTTCCGCCCTTCGCTAGGGTAGAGACCCAGTACTTC
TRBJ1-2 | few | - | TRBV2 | CASTPSGFDGYTF | TGTGCCAGTACCCCCTCAGGGTTCGATGGCTACACCTTC
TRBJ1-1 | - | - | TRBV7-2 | CASSLERTNTEAFF | TGTGCCAGCAGCTTAGAAAGGACGAACACTGAAGCTTTCTTT
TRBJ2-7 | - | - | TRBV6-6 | CASREGVQYF | TGTGCCAGCAGAGAGGGTGTGCAGTACTTC
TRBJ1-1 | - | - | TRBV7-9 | CASSLARASNTEAFF | TGTGCCAGCAGCCTCGCCCGGGCCTCGAACACTGAAGCTTTCTTT
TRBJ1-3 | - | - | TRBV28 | CASSSFLRGADNSGNTIYF | TGTGCCAGCAGTTCCTTTTTGAGGGGGGCAGACAACTCTGGAAACACCATATATTTT
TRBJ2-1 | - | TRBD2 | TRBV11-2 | CASSGLAGGFGNEQFF | TGTGCCAGCAGTGGACTAGCGGGAGGATTCGGGAATGAGCAGTTCTTC